This TCR beta chain appears in the sequencing data of a study of patients and donors after allogeneic stem cell transplantation. MiXCR was run by TCRdb on the RT-PCR reads, yielding one entry per CDR3 protein. The table records 70,000 to 95,000 distinct CDR3 sequences, about 5% of them present only once. The CDR3 contains 16 residues. The germline gives CDR1 MNHEY, CDR2 SMNVEV (reference sequence). J was trimmed by 8 bases and V by 5 bases; bases with no gene match: 12. Material for sequencing was blood, either unsorted or a sorted T cell fraction (not recorded which). The receptor comes from a human donor who was either an allogeneic HSCT recipient or a stem cell or donor lymphocyte infusion donor (not recorded which). It is not recorded whose cells these are; they may come from a transplant donor. The V gene is TRBV27, the J gene TRBJ1-4, with 9 bases aligning to TRBD1. The CDR3 region has the DNA TGTGCCAGCAGTATTCGCTACAGGGGGCGGGAGGAAAAACTGTTTTTT. This codes for CASSIRYRGREEKLFF. The full variable domain, completed using reference TRBV27 and TRBJ1-4, is EAQVTQNPRYLITVTGKKLTVTCSQNMNHEYMSWYRQDPGLGLRQIYYSMNVEVTDKGDVPEGYKVSRKEKRNFPLILESPSPNQTSLYFCASSIRYRGREEKLFFGSGTQLSVL.